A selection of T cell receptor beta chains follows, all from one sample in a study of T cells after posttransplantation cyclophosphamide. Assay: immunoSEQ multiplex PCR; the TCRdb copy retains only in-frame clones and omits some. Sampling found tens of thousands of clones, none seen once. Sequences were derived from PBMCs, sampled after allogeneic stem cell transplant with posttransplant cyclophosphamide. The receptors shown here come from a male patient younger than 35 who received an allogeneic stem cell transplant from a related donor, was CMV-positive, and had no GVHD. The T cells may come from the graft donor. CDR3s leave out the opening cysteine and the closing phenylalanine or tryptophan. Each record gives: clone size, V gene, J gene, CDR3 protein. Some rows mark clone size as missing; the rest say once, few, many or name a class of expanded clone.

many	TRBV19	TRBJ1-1	ASSFTGLGTEAF
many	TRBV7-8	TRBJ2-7	ASSFQGYPAPYEQY
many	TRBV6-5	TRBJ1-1	ASSEGGTEAF
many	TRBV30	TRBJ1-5	AWSVHLGGDQPQH
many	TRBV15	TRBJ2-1	ATSRATSATYNEQF
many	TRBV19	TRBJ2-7	ASSARATTYEQY
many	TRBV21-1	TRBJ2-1	ASRGGPYNEQF
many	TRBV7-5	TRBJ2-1	VRSLVLGRGNEQF
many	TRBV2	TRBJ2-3	ASSERERGGTTDTQY
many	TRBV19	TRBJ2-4	ASSIYSSAKNIQY
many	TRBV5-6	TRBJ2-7	ASSPGTGDTYEQY
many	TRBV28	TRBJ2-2	ASTQPSGRITGELF
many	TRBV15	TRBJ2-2	ATSRARLGELF
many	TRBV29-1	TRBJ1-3	SVQPTGTSGNTIY
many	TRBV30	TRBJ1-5	APDRGNQPQH
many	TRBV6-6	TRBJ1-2	ASSHTRQGGIGGYT
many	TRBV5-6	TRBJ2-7	ASLGSSYEQY
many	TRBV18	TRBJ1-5	ASSSRQGDSQPQH
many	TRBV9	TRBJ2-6	ASSVEGAGANVLT
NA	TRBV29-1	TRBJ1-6	SVRTGNSPLH
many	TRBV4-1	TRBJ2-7	ASSQVLTSDEQY
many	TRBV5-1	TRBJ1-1	ASSLGTGNTEAF